A single sample gave rise to the 5 T cell receptor beta chains below, sequenced in a study of T-cell reconstitution after alpha-beta-depleted transplantation in children. Unique molecular identifiers were built into the TCRbeta library. Using its own MiXCR run on the PCR reads, TCRdb lists one record per CDR3 protein. Of over 450,000 distinct CDR3 sequences in the sample, over 9.5% were seen once. The sequences come from PBMCs, collected before TCRalphabeta/CD19-depleted stem cell transplant. All receptors derive from a child aged 2 to 10 with inherited bone marrow failure, due to receive a stem cell transplant.

There are many counts of this clonotype. This sequence joins TRBV6-2 or TRBV6-3 and TRBJ1-5; D is possibly TRBD1 (6 bases). Trimming removed 6 bases from V and 4 bases from J, with 19 bases in between. The CDR3 is 16 residues long. Per germline, CDR1 MNHEY and CDR2 SVGEGT. CDR3 sequence: CASSPNRLRGNQPQHF. CDR3 sequence (DNA): TGTGCCAGCAGCCCGAACAGGCTGAGGGGGAATCAGCCCCAGCATTTT.

The genes are TRBV2 and TRBJ2-7, with 7 bases that match TRBD1. The CDR3 is 14 amino acids. V dropped 6 bases and J dropped 0; count of bases not matched to a gene: 5. CDR1 and CDR2 (germline): SNHLY, FYNNEI. The CDR3 DNA is TGTGCCAGCAGCGAAACAGGGGCCTCCTACGAGCAGTACTTC. Amino acids: CASSETGASYEQYF.

This clonotype was counted many times. This sequence joins TRBV4-2 and TRBJ2-7; possible D gene TRBD2, 7 bases. Trimming removed 0 bases at V and 5 bases at J, with 20 bases between. Germline V gene lookup returns CDR1 LGHNA and CDR2 YNFKEQ. This CDR3 contains 17 residues. In DNA, the CDR3 is TGTGCCAGCAGCCAAGATCGAAGGGGGGACTACCCTAACGAGCAGTACTTC. Residues: CASSQDRRGDYPNEQYF.

The chain couples TRBV6-2 or TRBV6-3 to TRBJ2-3; 13 bases line up with TRBD2. The germline V gene has CDR1 MNHEY and CDR2 SVGEGT. The CDR3 consists of 17 residues. The J segment lost 1 base and the V segment lost 6 bases, leaving 7 bases of the junction unmatched. CDR3 bases: TGTGCCAGCAGAGCCTTTACTAGCGGGAGGGGCACAGATACGCAGTATTTT. It codes for CASRAFTSGRGTDTQYF.

The chain joins TRBV7-2 to TRBJ1-2, with TRBD1 as a possible D gene (6 bases). The CDR3 covers 10 residues. In germline, CDR1 is SGHTA, CDR2 FQGNSA. V was shortened by 10 bases and J by 5 bases, with 8 bases between the two germline ends. CDR3 in amino acids: CAIQGYGYTF. In nucleotides, the CDR3 is TGTGCCATACAGGGATATGGCTACACCTTC.